Described below is a single T cell receptor beta chain sequence and its context. This entry is derived from a study of blood T cell repertoires in COVID-19. Overall study context: From T cells, B-cell-depleted T cells, or PBMCs came the material, which was cDNA or gDNA.

Trimming removed 7 bases at V and 0 bases at J, with 10 bases between. This CDR3 comprises 14 residues. The germline V gene encodes CDR1 MNHEY and CDR2 SVGAGI. Only in-frame clones appear in the TCRdb table, and some are missing; sequencing was by immunoSEQ multiplex PCR. The sample lists about 230,000 clones; roughly 90% were seen once. This clonotype was sampled from a woman in her 30s with acute COVID-19. Sequenced input: PBMCs or T cells enriched from blood (not recorded which). The gene calls are TRBV6-5 and TRBJ1-5; unclear D gene. CDR3 sequence: CASIGVYSNQPQHF. Here the CDR3 DNA reads TGTGCCAGCATCGGGGTGTATAGCAATCAGCCCCAGCATTTT.